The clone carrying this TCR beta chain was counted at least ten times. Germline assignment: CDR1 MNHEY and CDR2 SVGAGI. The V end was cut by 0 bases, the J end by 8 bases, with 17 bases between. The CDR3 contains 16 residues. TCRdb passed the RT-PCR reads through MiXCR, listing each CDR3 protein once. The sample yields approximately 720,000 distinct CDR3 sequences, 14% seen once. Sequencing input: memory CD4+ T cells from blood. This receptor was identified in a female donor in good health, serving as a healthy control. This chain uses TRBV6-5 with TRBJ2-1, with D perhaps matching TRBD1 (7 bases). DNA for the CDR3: TGTGCCAGCAGTTACTCGACGATGGCCAGGGGGGATGAGCAGTTCTTC. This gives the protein CASSYSTMARGDEQFF.